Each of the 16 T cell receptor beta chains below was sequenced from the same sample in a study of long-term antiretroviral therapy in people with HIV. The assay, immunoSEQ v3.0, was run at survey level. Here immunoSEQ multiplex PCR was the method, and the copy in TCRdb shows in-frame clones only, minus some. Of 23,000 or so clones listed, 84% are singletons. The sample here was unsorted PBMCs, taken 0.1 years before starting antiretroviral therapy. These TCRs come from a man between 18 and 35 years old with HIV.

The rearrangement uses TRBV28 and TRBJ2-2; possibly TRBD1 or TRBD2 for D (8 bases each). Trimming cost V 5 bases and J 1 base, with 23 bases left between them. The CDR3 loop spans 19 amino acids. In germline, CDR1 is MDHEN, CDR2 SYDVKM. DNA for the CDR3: TGTGCCAGCAGTCAGGACAGGGTCTTAGCGGGAAGGAACACCGGGGAGCTGTTTTTT. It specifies CASSQDRVLAGRNTGELFF.

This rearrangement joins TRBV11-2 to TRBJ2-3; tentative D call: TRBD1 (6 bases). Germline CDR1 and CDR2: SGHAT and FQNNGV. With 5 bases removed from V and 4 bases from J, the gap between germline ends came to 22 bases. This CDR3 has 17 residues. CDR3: CASSSFPHRVGADTQYF. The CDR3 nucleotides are TGTGCCAGCAGCAGCTTCCCCCACAGGGTCGGGGCAGATACGCAGTATTTT.

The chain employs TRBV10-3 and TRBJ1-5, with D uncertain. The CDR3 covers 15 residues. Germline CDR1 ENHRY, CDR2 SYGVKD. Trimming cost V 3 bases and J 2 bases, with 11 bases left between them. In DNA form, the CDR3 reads TGTGCCATCAGTGAAGGAAGGGCTGGCAATCAGCCCCAGCATTTT. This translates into CAISEGRAGNQPQHF.

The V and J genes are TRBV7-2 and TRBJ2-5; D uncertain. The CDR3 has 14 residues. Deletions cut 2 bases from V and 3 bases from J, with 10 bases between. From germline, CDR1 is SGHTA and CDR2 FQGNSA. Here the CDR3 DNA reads TGTGCCAGCAGCTTAATGGGGTGGAAAGAGACCCAGTACTTC. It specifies CASSLMGWKETQYF.

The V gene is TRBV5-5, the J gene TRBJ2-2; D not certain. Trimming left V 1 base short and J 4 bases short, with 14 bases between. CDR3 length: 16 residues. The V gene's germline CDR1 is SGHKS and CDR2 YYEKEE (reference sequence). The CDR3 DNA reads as TGTGCCAGCAGCTTGTTTATTGGGGTTGTCACCGGGGAGCTGTTTTTT. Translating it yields CASSLFIGVVTGELFF. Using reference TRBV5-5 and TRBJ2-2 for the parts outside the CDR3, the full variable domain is DAGVTQSPTHLIKTRGQQVTLRCSPISGHKSVSWYQQVLGQGPQFIFQYYEKEERGRGNFPDRFSARQFPNYSSELNVNALLLGDSALYLCASSLFIGVVTGELFFGEGSRLTVL.

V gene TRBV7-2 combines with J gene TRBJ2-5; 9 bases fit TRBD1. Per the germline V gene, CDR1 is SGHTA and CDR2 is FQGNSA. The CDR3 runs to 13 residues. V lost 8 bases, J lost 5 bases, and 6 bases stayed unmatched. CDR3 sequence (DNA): TGTGCCAGCCGTGACAGGGGGAGGGAGACCCAGTACTTC. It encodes CASRDRGRETQYF.

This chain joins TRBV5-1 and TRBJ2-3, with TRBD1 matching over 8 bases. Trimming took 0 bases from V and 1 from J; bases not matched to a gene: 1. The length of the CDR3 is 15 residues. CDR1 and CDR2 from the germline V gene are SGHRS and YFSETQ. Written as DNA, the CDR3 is TGCGCCAGCAGCTTGGGGGACAGGCGCACAGATACGCAGTATTTT. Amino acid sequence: CASSLGDRRTDTQYF.

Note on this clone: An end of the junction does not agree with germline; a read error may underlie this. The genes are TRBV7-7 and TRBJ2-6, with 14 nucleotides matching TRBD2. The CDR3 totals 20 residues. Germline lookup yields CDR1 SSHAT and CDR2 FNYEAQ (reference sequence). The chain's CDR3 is CASSPTSGRAFPGGANVLTF. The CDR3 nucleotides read TGTGCTAGCAGCCCGACTAGCGGGAGGGCCTTTCCGGGTGGGGCCAACGTCCTGACTTTC.

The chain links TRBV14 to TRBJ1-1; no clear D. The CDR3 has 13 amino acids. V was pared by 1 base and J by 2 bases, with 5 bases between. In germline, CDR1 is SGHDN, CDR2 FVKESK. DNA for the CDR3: TGTGCCAGCAGCCAAGTGATTAACACTGAAGCTTTCTTT. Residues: CASSQVINTEAFF.

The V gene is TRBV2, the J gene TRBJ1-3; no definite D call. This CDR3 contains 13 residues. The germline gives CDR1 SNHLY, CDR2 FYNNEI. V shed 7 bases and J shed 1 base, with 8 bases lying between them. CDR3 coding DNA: TGTGCCAGCAAGGAGGTTTCTGGAAACACCATATATTTT. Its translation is CASKEVSGNTIYF.

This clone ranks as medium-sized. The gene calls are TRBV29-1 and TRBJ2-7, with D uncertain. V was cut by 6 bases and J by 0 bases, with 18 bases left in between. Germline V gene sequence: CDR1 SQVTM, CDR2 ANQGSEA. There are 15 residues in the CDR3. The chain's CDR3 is CSVYFLNRDSYEQYF. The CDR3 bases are TGCAGCGTCTACTTCCTAAACAGAGACTCCTACGAGCAGTACTTC.

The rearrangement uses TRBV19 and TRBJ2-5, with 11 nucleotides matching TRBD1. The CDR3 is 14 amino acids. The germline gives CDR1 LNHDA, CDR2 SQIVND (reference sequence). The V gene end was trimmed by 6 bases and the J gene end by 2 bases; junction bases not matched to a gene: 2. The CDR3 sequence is CASRDRGRQETQYF. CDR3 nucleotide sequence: TGTGCCAGTAGGGACAGGGGGCGGCAAGAGACCCAGTACTTC.

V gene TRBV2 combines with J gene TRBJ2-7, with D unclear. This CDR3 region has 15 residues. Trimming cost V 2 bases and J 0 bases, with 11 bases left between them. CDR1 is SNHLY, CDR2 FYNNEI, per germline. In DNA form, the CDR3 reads TGTGCCAGCAGTGAATCAGGAGATAGCTCCTACGAGCAGTACTTC. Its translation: CASSESGDSSYEQYF.

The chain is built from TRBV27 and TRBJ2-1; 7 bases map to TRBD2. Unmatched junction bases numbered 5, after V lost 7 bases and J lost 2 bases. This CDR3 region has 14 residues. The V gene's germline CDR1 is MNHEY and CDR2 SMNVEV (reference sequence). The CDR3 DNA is TGTGCCAGCACGTCTAGCGGAACCTACAATGAGCAGTTCTTC. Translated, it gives CASTSSGTYNEQFF.

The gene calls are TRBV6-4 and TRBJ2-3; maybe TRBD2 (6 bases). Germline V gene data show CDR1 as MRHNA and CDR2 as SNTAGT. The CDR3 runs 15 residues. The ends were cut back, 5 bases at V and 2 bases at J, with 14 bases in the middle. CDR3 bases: TGTGCCAGCAGTCGTACGGCTAGCGCCACAGATACGCAGTATTTT. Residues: CASSRTASATDTQYF.

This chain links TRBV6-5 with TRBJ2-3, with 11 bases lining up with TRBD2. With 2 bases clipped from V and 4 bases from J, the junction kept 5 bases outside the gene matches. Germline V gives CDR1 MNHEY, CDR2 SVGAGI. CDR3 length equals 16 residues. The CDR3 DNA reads TGTGCCAGCAGTTACCAGACTAGCGGGGTACCAGATACGCAGTATTTT. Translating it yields CASSYQTSGVPDTQYF.